A single T cell receptor beta chain is shown here with its context. Antigen unknown. These data come from a study of cytomegalovirus exposure and HLA in healthy donors. Study-level findings and limits: Immune exposure information comprised only CMV serostatus. Whilst most TCR sequences proved rare, a subset of public TCRs occurred across many donors. When the data were analyzed later, several of the most significant clusters appeared to be linked to common viral pathogens.

PCR employed 60 Vbeta and 13 Jbeta primers. Clones were read by immunoSEQ multiplex PCR, and TCRdb kept only the in-frame ones, dropping some. Of around 91,000 clones listed, around 80% are singletons. CDR3 length equals 16 residues. Germline V gene lookup returns CDR1 KGHSH and CDR2 LQKENI. V was pared by 5 bases and J by 0 bases, with 15 bases between. Everyone who donated was a healthy bone marrow donor. Material for sequencing was PBMCs. This receptor was identified in a male donor in good health and CMV-seropositive. The V and J genes are TRBV18 and TRBJ2-3; tentative D call: TRBD2 (7 bases). The DNA for the CDR3 is TGTGCCAGCTCAAAGTCTGCGGGGGCCAGCACAGATACGCAGTATTTT. Its translation is CASSKSAGASTDTQYF.